The subject of this entry is one T cell receptor (beta chain). V lost 5 bases and J 6 bases, leaving 20 bases between the germline ends. From germline, CDR1 is SGHTA and CDR2 FQGTGA. The CDR3 consists of 15 residues. The data were obtained in a study of blood T cell repertoires in COVID-19. The protocol was immunoSEQ multiplex PCR, while the TCRdb copy is restricted to in-frame clones and leaves out a portion. The repertoire holds over 200,000 clones, with around four fifths as singletons. The source of this sequence is a woman older than 75 with active or convalescent COVID-19. The J gene is TRBJ2-7, the V gene TRBV7-3; perhaps TRBD1 as D (6 bases). Sequencing was carried out using peripheral blood. The CDR3 DNA sequence: TGTGCCAGCAGCCCCGATGCCCATACAGGGACCGAGCAGTACTTC. As protein: CASSPDAHTGTEQYF. The variable domain in full, with the rest retrieved from reference TRBV7-3 and TRBJ2-7, is GAGVSQTPSNKVTEKGKYVELRCDPISGHTALYWYRQSLGQGPEFLIYFQGTGAADDSGLPNDRFFAVRPEGSVSTLKIQRTERGDSAVYLCASSPDAHTGTEQYFGPGTRLTVT.